Listed below are T cell receptor beta chains from one sample, sequenced in a study of blood T cell repertoires in COVID-19. Profiled with immunoSEQ multiplex PCR; TCRdb holds only in-frame clones, not every one. The sample has about 310,000 clones; over 75% are singletons. Sequenced: peripheral blood. These receptors originate from a woman aged 45 to 65 who had recovered from COVID-19. Each CDR3 is given with its conserved first and last residue. D genes are given only for firm matches. Clone size is not always given. Where it is, it says once, few, many or a class for expanded clones.

V	size	D	length	J	CDR3	DNA
TRBV6-6	-	-	16	TRBJ1-4	CASSYPLTATNEKLFF	TGTGCCAGCAGTTATCCCCTCACTGCAACTAATGAAAAACTGTTTTTT
TRBV6-2/TRBV6-3	once	TRBD2	18	TRBJ2-7	CASSYSMFRSGGDYEQYF	TGTGCCAGCAGTTACTCGATGTTTAGAAGCGGGGGAGATTACGAGCAGTACTTC
TRBV29-1	few	TRBD1	14	TRBJ2-7	CSRRWTGISYEQYF	TGCAGTCGCCGCTGGACAGGCATCTCCTACGAGCAGTACTTC
TRBV27	-	TRBD1	14	TRBJ1-1	CASSSRKGATEAFF	TGTGCCAGCAGTTCGAGGAAGGGGGCGACTGAAGCTTTCTTT
TRBV5-1	-	-	15	TRBJ2-7	CASIDFGEGEIEQYF	TGCGCCAGTATAGACTTCGGGGAGGGGGAAATCGAGCAGTACTTC
TRBV4-1	-	TRBD1	17	TRBJ2-7	CASSRVGEGQGAYEQYF	TGCGCCAGCAGCCGCGTGGGGGAAGGACAGGGAGCTTACGAGCAGTACTTC
TRBV19	few	-	14	TRBJ1-5	CASTLSGGVQPQHF	TGTGCCAGTACTCTATCCGGCGGTGTTCAGCCCCAGCATTTT
TRBV4-1	-	-	15	TRBJ2-1	CASRKVLSSYNEQFF	TGCGCCAGCAGAAAAGTCCTTAGCTCCTACAATGAGCAGTTCTTC
TRBV5-4	-	-	14	TRBJ2-3	CASSLGSNTDTQYF	TGTGCCAGCAGCTTGGGGTCTAACACAGATACGCAGTATTTT
TRBV7-3	-	-	15	TRBJ1-3	CASSLSSSSGNTIYF	TGTGCCAGCAGCTTAAGCTCGAGCTCTGGAAACACCATATATTTT
TRBV9	-	-	14	TRBJ2-1	CASSTGSLFYEQFF	TGTGCCAGCAGCACAGGGTCTCTCTTCTATGAGCAGTTCTTC
TRBV6-1	-	-	13	TRBJ1-1	CASSEVELSEAFF	TGTGCCAGCAGTGAAGTTGAACTAAGTGAAGCTTTCTTT
TRBV19	-	-	11	TRBJ1-1	CASQGWTEAFF	TGTGCCAGCCAAGGGTGGACAGAAGCTTTCTTT
TRBV6-5	-	-	13	TRBJ1-1	CATNYGGDTEAFF	TGTGCCACTAACTACGGGGGGGACACTGAAGCTTTCTTT
TRBV13	-	-	12	TRBJ2-7	CASSPAGYEQYF	TGTGCCAGCAGCCCCGCCGGGTACGAGCAGTACTTC
TRBV25-1	once	TRBD1	17	TRBJ1-1	CASSARDRGNLNTEAFF	TGTGCCAGCAGTGCCCGGGACAGGGGAAACCTGAACACTGAAGCTTTCTTT
TRBV18	-	TRBD1	12	TRBJ1-2	CASSQGDTGYTF	TGTGCCAGCTCGCAGGGGGACACAGGCTACACCTTC
TRBV18	-	-	14	TRBJ2-2	CASSPDRNTGELFF	TGTGCCAGCTCACCCGACAGGAACACCGGGGAGCTGTTTTTT
TRBV6-2/TRBV6-3	-	TRBD1	14	TRBJ1-5	CASSRTGDNQPQHF	TGTGCCAGCAGTAGGACAGGGGACAATCAGCCCCAGCATTTT
TRBV4-1	-	TRBD1	14	TRBJ2-7	CASSAPGQGYEQYF	TGCGCCAGCAGCGCCCCGGGACAGGGCTACGAGCAGTACTTC
TRBV19	-	TRBD2	15	TRBJ2-1	CASRTIGGALNEQFF	TGTGCCAGTAGGACGATCGGGGGGGCGCTAAATGAGCAGTTCTTC
TRBV27	-	TRBD1	15	TRBJ2-3	CASSWGTGRTDTQYF	TGTGCCAGCAGTTGGGGGACAGGGAGGACAGATACGCAGTATTTT
TRBV28	-	-	15	TRBJ2-7	CASSLKNRGGYEQYF	TGTGCCAGCAGTTTAAAAAACAGGGGGGGATACGAGCAGTACTTC
TRBV6-2/TRBV6-3	-	TRBD1	17	TRBJ2-7	CASSYSPEGTEAYEQYF	TGTGCCAGCAGTTACTCGCCCGAGGGGACAGAAGCCTACGAGCAGTACTTC
TRBV19	-	-	16	TRBJ1-1	CASSIGQRLLNTEAFF	TGTGCCAGTAGTATAGGACAGCGACTTCTGAACACTGAAGCTTTCTTT
TRBV7-2	-	TRBD1	17	TRBJ1-5	CASSRGQGQGGNQPQHF	TGTGCCAGCAGCCGGGGACAGGGACAGGGCGGCAATCAGCCCCAGCATTTT
TRBV9	-	-	14	TRBJ1-3	CASSEHKSGNTIYF	TGTGCCAGCAGCGAACACAAATCTGGAAACACCATATATTTT
TRBV10-3	-	TRBD1	15	TRBJ1-1	CAIRTQGNMNTEAFF	TGTGCCATCAGGACACAGGGGAATATGAACACTGAAGCTTTCTTT
TRBV7-2	-	TRBD1	15	TRBJ2-3	CASSEGQVSTDTQYF	TGTGCCAGCAGCGAGGGACAGGTTAGCACAGATACGCAGTATTTT
TRBV30	-	TRBD1	11	TRBJ1-1	CAQGQATEAFF	TGTGCGCAAGGACAGGCCACTGAAGCTTTCTTT
TRBV7-8	-	TRBD1	13	TRBJ1-2	CASSLGQGYGYTF	TGTGCCAGCAGCTTAGGACAGGGGTATGGCTACACCTTC
TRBV10-2	-	TRBD1	18	TRBJ1-6	CASSELGGQGAYNSPLHF	TGCGCCAGCAGTGAGTTGGGTGGACAGGGGGCTTATAATTCACCCCTCCACTTT
TRBV7-8	-	TRBD2	14	TRBJ2-7	CASIQKRGNNEQYF	TGTGCCAGCATACAGAAGCGGGGGAATAACGAGCAGTACTTC